This T cell receptor (beta chain) stems from a study of glioma-infiltrating T cells after dendritic cell vaccination. The PCR used 60 V beta and 13 J beta primers. Using immunoSEQ multiplex PCR, the repertoire was profiled, and TCRdb retains in-frame clones only, with some absent. There are fewer than 95,000 clones in the sample; 85% occur only once, and more than 8% lies in the top ten. Per germline, CDR1 SGHDT and CDR2 YYEEEE. V lost 4 bases and J lost 4; bases outside the gene matches: 7. The CDR3 is 16 residues long. Time point specified: after dendritic cell vaccination, including at tumor progression/relapse.

The TCR was taken from a human donor with glioblastoma. The chain couples TRBV5-6 to TRBJ2-3; the match to TRBD2 covers 12 bases. The sample was blood, taken after dendritic cell vaccination. CDR3 in amino acids: CASSPPTSGRADTQYF. In DNA, the CDR3 is TGTGCCAGCAGCCCGCCGACTAGCGGGAGAGCAGATACGCAGTATTTT.